Listed here are 26 T cell receptor beta chains from one sample, sequenced in a study of control samples from healthy donors and cancer patients. Assay: immunoSEQ multiplex PCR; the TCRdb copy retains only in-frame clones and omits some. In the table there are about 150,000 clones, about 93% of which are singletons. Sample: blood. The receptors derive from a man between 45 and 60 years old in good health.

This chain links TRBV11-2 with TRBJ2-3, with D possibly TRBD2 on 5 matching bases. Looked up from germline, CDR1 is SGHAT and CDR2 is FQNNGV. Trimming removed 3 bases at V and 7 bases at J, with 11 bases between. This CDR3 spans 13 amino acids. CDR3 DNA: TGTGCCAGCAGCTTGGAGGTCGTTTATACGCAGTATTTT. Translating it yields CASSLEVVYTQYF.

CDR3: CASSGTGAQPQHF. The DNA for the CDR3 is TGTGCCAGCAGCGGTACAGGGGCCCAGCCCCAGCATTTT. The rearrangement uses TRBV2 and TRBJ1-5; TRBD1 matches at 7 bases. The CDR3 covers 13 residues. V gave up 6 bases and J gave up 7 bases; unmatched junction bases: 6. The germline V gene encodes CDR1 SNHLY and CDR2 FYNNEI.

The genes are TRBV5-5 and TRBJ1-1, with TRBD1 matching over 8 bases. The CDR3 extends over 15 amino acids. Germline loops: CDR1 SGHKS, CDR2 YYEKEE (reference sequence). Trimming took 2 bases from V and 1 from J; bases not matched to a gene: 4. The CDR3 reads CASSFLGQGNTEAFF. CDR3 DNA sequence: TGTGCCAGCAGCTTCCTCGGACAGGGGAACACTGAAGCTTTCTTT.

This clone appeared a single time. The chain has TRBV25-1 and TRBJ2-3; 7 nucleotides agree with TRBD2. Germline V lookup: CDR1 MGHDK, CDR2 SYGVNS. The V segment lost 4 bases and the J segment 6 bases; nucleotides outside the gene matches: 7. This CDR3 has 14 residues. CDR3 sequence: CASSAAGVIDTQYF. The CDR3 DNA is TGTGCCAGCAGTGCGGCGGGAGTAATTGATACGCAGTATTTT.

The chain employs TRBV11-2 and TRBJ2-5; D unresolved. The germline CDR1 and CDR2 sequences are SGHAT and FQNNGV. With 1 base removed from V and 4 bases from J, the gap between germline ends came to 4 bases. The length of the CDR3 is 12 residues. Here the CDR3 reads CASSLARETQYF. The CDR3 DNA reads as TGTGCCAGCAGCTTAGCCAGAGAGACCCAGTACTTC.

The rearrangement uses TRBV28 and TRBJ2-5, with TRBD2 matching 10 bases. CDR3 length: 15 residues. CDR1 and CDR2 (germline): MDHEN, SYDVKM. The V segment lost 5 bases and the J segment 5 bases; nucleotides outside the gene matches: 8. CDR3 protein: CASSTGLAVGETQYF. The CDR3 nucleotides are TGTGCCAGCAGTACAGGACTAGCGGTTGGGGAGACCCAGTACTTC.

The rearrangement uses TRBV7-9 and TRBJ1-2, with D perhaps matching TRBD1 (5 bases). CDR3 length equals 12 residues. CDR1 is SEHNR, CDR2 FQNEAQ, per germline (reference sequence). Trimming took 1 base from V and 8 from J, leaving 8 bases between them. The CDR3 loop is CASSLVDSGYTF. CDR3 bases: TGTGCCAGCAGCTTAGTTGACAGCGGCTACACCTTC.

J is TRBJ2-7 and V is TRBV2, with 15 bases matching TRBD2. This CDR3 has 16 amino acids. CDR1 and CDR2 from the germline V gene are SNHLY and FYNNEI. V lost 1 base and J lost 5; bases outside the gene matches: 3. CDR3 loop: CASSEGTSGRAHEQYF. The CDR3 DNA reads as TGTGCCAGCAGTGAAGGGACTAGCGGGAGGGCCCACGAGCAGTACTTC. The full variable domain, rest sourced from reference TRBV2 and TRBJ2-7, is EPEVTQTPSHQVTQMGQEVILRCVPISNHLYFYWYRQILGQKVEFLVSFYNNEISEKSEIFDDQFSVERPDGSNFTLKIRSTKLEDSAMYFCASSEGTSGRAHEQYFGPGTRLTVT.

The chain links TRBV28 to TRBJ2-1, with D possibly TRBD2 on 5 matching bases. The ends were cut back, 2 bases at V and 4 bases at J, with 12 bases in the middle. The germline CDR1 and CDR2 sequences are MDHEN and SYDVKM. The CDR3 is made up of 15 amino acids. For the CDR3, the DNA is TGTGCCAGCAGTTTAGGAGGACTGGGGTACAATGAGCAGTTCTTC. Residues: CASSLGGLGYNEQFF.

V usage is TRBV4-1 and J usage is TRBJ1-3; D is ambiguous. Trimming pared 4 bases from V and 1 base from J, leaving 11 bases between. The germline CDR1 and CDR2 sequences are MGHRA and YSYEKL. The CDR3 sequence is 15 residues long. The CDR3 spells CASSRGIGSGNTIYF. The DNA for the CDR3 is TGCGCCAGCAGCCGAGGGATAGGTTCTGGAAACACCATATATTTT.

The rearrangement links TRBV3-1 (or the pseudogene TRBV3-2) to TRBJ1-6; no definite D call. V was cut by 0 bases and J by 8 bases, with 11 bases left in between. Germline assignment: CDR1 LGHDT and CDR2 YNNKEL (reference sequence). The CDR3 consists of 15 residues. The CDR3 sequence is CASSQDVGAHSPLHF. In DNA, the CDR3 is TGTGCCAGCAGCCAAGATGTGGGAGCACATTCACCCCTCCACTTT.

Remarks on this clone: Other DNA sequences in the same sample also yield this CDR3. V is TRBV5-1 and J is TRBJ1-3; no clear D gene. V was clipped by 0 bases and J by 0 bases, with 7 bases between them. The CDR3 is 15 amino acids. Germline CDR1 and CDR2: SGHRS and YFSETQ. CDR3 coding DNA: TGCGCCAGCAGCTTGGGGCAGGCCTCTGGAAACACCATATATTTT. Translating it yields CASSLGQASGNTIYF.

V gene TRBV28 combines with J gene TRBJ2-1, with 10 nucleotides matching TRBD1. CDR3 length: 16 residues. The V gene end was trimmed by 5 bases and the J gene end by 7 bases; junction bases not matched to a gene: 11. The germline gives CDR1 MDHEN, CDR2 SYDVKM. The CDR3 loop is CASSLRQGADSNEQFF. CDR3 coding DNA: TGTGCCAGCAGTCTCCGACAGGGGGCGGACTCAAATGAGCAGTTCTTC.

The gene calls are TRBV25-1 and TRBJ1-1, with D unresolved. V lost 2 bases, J lost 3 bases, and 10 bases lay in between. The CDR3 runs 14 residues. Germline V gene sequence: CDR1 MGHDK, CDR2 SYGVNS. DNA of the CDR3: TGTGCCAGCAGTGAAAGGGCAGGTTACACTGAAGCTTTCTTT. Its protein product is CASSERAGYTEAFF.

The chain couples TRBV9 to TRBJ1-6, with TRBD1 matching 7 bases. With V trimmed by 3 bases and J by 2 bases, 2 bases remained unmatched. The CDR3 runs 15 residues. CDR1 and CDR2 from the germline V gene are SGDLS and YYNGEE. CDR3 DNA sequence: TGTGCCAGCAGCGCGACAGGGACCTATAATTCACCCCTCCACTTT. It is translated as CASSATGTYNSPLHF.

The V gene is TRBV3-1 (or the pseudogene TRBV3-2), the J gene TRBJ1-5; D ambiguous. The CDR3 contains 13 residues. From germline, CDR1 is LGHDT and CDR2 YNNKEL (reference sequence). V was cut by 2 bases and J by 4 bases, with 6 bases left in between. CDR3 DNA sequence: TGTGCCAGCAGCCAACAGATAAATCAGCCCCAGCATTTT. This encodes CASSQQINQPQHF.

This chain links TRBV9 with TRBJ2-3; D is possibly TRBD2 (5 bases). This CDR3 has 14 amino acids. Per germline, CDR1 SGDLS and CDR2 YYNGEE. Trimming removed 3 bases from V and 0 bases from J, with 8 bases in between. In nucleotides, the CDR3 is TGTGCCAGCAGCGGAAGCGGAAGCACAGATACGCAGTATTTT. Its translation: CASSGSGSTDTQYF.

The rearrangement joins TRBV25-1 to TRBJ1-1; no definite D call. This CDR3 has 11 residues. V was trimmed by 0 bases and J by 8 bases, leaving 4 bases between them. In germline, CDR1 is MGHDK, CDR2 SYGVNS. The CDR3 DNA reads TGTGCCAGCAGTGAATACCCAGAAGCTTTCTTT. This gives the protein CASSEYPEAFF.

The chain employs TRBV12-5 and TRBJ2-1; a weak D match, TRBD1 (5 bases). The germline V and J ends were trimmed by 6 bases and 7 bases, with 13 bases remaining between them. The CDR3 has 13 amino acids. Per the germline V gene, CDR1 is LGHNT and CDR2 is FRNRAP. CDR3 in amino acids: CASGVGVDNEQFF. The CDR3 DNA reads as TGTGCTAGTGGGGTAGGGGTCGATAATGAGCAGTTCTTC.

This clone showed up just once. The sample holds other DNA sequences that translate to the same CDR3. The chain combines TRBV5-4 with TRBJ1-2, with unresolved D. The length of the CDR3 is 14 residues. Germline lookup yields CDR1 SGHNT and CDR2 YYREEE (reference sequence). V was clipped by 0 bases and J by 4 bases, with 10 bases between them. The CDR3: CASSLDAGGYGYTF. CDR3 nucleotides: TGTGCCAGCAGCTTGGATGCGGGAGGCTATGGCTACACCTTC.

V and J are TRBV19 and TRBJ2-3, with D uncertain. Per germline, CDR1 LNHDA and CDR2 SQIVND (reference sequence). The CDR3 contains 14 residues. The germline V and J ends were trimmed by 5 bases and 8 bases, with 17 bases remaining between them. CDR3 nucleotide sequence: TGTGCCAGTAGTTCACACCCACCAGTGGGTACGCAGTATTTT. Amino acid sequence: CASSSHPPVGTQYF.

The rearrangement joins TRBV19 to TRBJ2-2; possible D gene TRBD1, 5 bases. The length of the CDR3 is 12 residues. CDR1 LNHDA and CDR2 SQIVND come from the germline V gene (reference sequence). The V and J ends lost 10 bases and 5 bases respectively, with 11 bases between them. The CDR3, as DNA: TGTGCCATAGCAGGGTTGACCGGGGAGCTGTTTTTT. The encoded protein is CAIAGLTGELFF.

This clone was seen a single time. The chain carries TRBV3-1 (or the pseudogene TRBV3-2) and TRBJ2-7; D not certain. Germline values: CDR1 LGHDT, CDR2 YNNKEL (reference sequence). The CDR3 spans 13 residues. V was clipped by 4 bases and J by 2 bases, with 9 bases between them. The CDR3: CASSRGAPYEQYF. The CDR3 DNA reads as TGTGCCAGCAGCCGAGGCGCCCCCTACGAGCAGTACTTC.

The chain employs TRBV28 and TRBJ2-7; the match to TRBD1 covers 9 bases. V shed 4 bases and J 6 bases; nucleotides not matched to a gene: 10. This CDR3 spans 15 amino acids. Looked up from germline, CDR1 is MDHEN and CDR2 is SYDVKM. The CDR3 here is CASSYTGGPPLEQYF. In DNA form, the CDR3 reads TGTGCCAGCAGTTATACAGGGGGCCCCCCTCTCGAGCAGTACTTC.

The CDR3 region has the DNA TGTGCCAGCAGCTTAGTATCGGCGAGTGAGCAGTTCTTC. It translates to CASSLVSASEQFF. The chain has TRBV11-1 and TRBJ2-1; D not certain. The CDR3 covers 13 residues. Deletions cut 1 base from V and 9 bases from J, with 10 bases between. Germline loops: CDR1 SGHAT, CDR2 FQDESV (reference sequence). The full variable domain, completed using reference TRBV11-1 and TRBJ2-1, is EAEVAQSPRYKITEKSQAVAFWCDPISGHATLYWYRQILGQGPELLVQFQDESVVDDSQLPKDRFSAERLKGVDSTLKIQPAELGDSAMYLCASSLVSASEQFFGPGTRLTVL.

The chain carries TRBV19 and TRBJ2-2; 10 bases agree with TRBD2. After removal of 5 bases from V and 1 base from J, the junction contained 7 bases not matched to a gene. The CDR3 extends over 17 amino acids. CDR1 LNHDA and CDR2 SQIVND come from the germline V gene (reference sequence). CDR3 in amino acids: CASSRLAGAQNTGELFF. In DNA form, the CDR3 reads TGTGCCAGTAGTCGTCTAGCGGGAGCTCAGAACACCGGGGAGCTGTTTTTT.